The 6 T cell receptor beta chains in this list originate from one sample, sequenced in a study of control samples from healthy donors and cancer patients. Sequenced by immunoSEQ multiplex PCR; TCRdb stores in-frame clones only, minus some. The sample carries just under 60,000 clones, more than 90% recorded once. The source material was PBMCs. The receptors here all came from a middle-aged man with colorectal cancer.

This rearrangement joins TRBV7-8 to TRBJ2-6, with D possibly matching TRBD2 (6 bases). In germline, CDR1 is SGHVS, CDR2 FQNEAQ. The CDR3 spans 17 residues. Trimming removed 9 bases from V and 0 bases from J, with 18 bases in between. CDR3: CASTAGQTNSGANVLTF. In DNA form, the CDR3 reads TGTGCCAGTACGGCGGGGCAGACCAACTCTGGGGCCAACGTCCTGACTTTC.

Comments on this clone: Other nucleotide sequences from this sample produce the same CDR3. The chain couples TRBV7-9 to TRBJ1-6; D may be TRBD1 (6 bases). Trimming took 1 base from V and 3 from J, leaving 10 bases between them. The CDR3 is 16 amino acids. CDR1 is SEHNR, CDR2 FQNEAQ, per germline (reference sequence). CDR3 loop: CASSLGQGFYNSPLHF. The CDR3 bases are TGTGCCAGCAGCTTAGGCCAGGGGTTCTATAATTCACCCCTCCACTTT.

J is TRBJ2-1 and V is TRBV5-4, with D possibly TRBD1 on 5 matching bases. Trimming stripped 5 bases from V and 8 bases from J, with 17 bases between. This CDR3 comprises 14 residues. Germline CDR1 reads SGHNT; CDR2 reads YYREEE (reference sequence). The chain's CDR3 is CASRIDSLTDEQFF. The DNA for the CDR3 is TGTGCCAGCAGAATAGACAGTTTGACGGATGAGCAGTTCTTC.

The chain has TRBV11-3 and TRBJ2-7, with TRBD2 as a possible D gene (5 bases). This CDR3 region has 14 residues. Germline CDR1 and CDR2: SGHNT and YENEEA. V was pared by 5 bases and J by 1 base, with 12 bases between. The CDR3 spells CASSQDSISYEQYF. Written as DNA, the CDR3 is TGTGCCAGCAGCCAGGACTCAATATCCTACGAGCAGTACTTC.

V usage is TRBV6-6 and J usage is TRBJ2-2, with TRBD1 identical over 11 bases. With V trimmed by 5 bases and J by 4 bases, 3 bases remained unmatched. The CDR3 is 15 amino acids. Looked up from germline, CDR1 is MNHNY and CDR2 is SVGAGI (reference sequence). In nucleotides, the CDR3 is TGTGCCAGCAGTGAGGGGACAGGGGGCACCGGGGAGCTGTTTTTT. Its protein product is CASSEGTGGTGELFF.

This clone was found once. The chain is built from TRBV19 and TRBJ1-4; D unclear. The germline V gene encodes CDR1 LNHDA and CDR2 SQIVND (reference sequence). The V end was cut by 5 bases, the J end by 4 bases, with 5 bases between. The CDR3 has 12 residues. Here the CDR3 reads CASSVFNEKLFF. The DNA for the CDR3 is TGTGCCAGTAGTGTTTTTAATGAAAAACTGTTTTTT.